This T cell receptor beta chain stems from a study of vaccination effects on CD4 cells after COVID-19. General study findings and limits: Whether induced by infection or by vaccine, clones showed marked clonal contraction late after vaccination.

TCRdb's copy holds only in-frame clones and misses some; the assay was immunoSEQ multiplex PCR. Of almost 40,000 clones listed, 82% are singletons. The CDR3 is 16 residues long. Germline V gives CDR1 SGHTA, CDR2 FQGNSA. J was trimmed by 4 bases and V by 1 base; bases with no gene match: 5. Having been cultured for 10 days, the cells underwent CD4+ T cell isolation. Half-medium replacement with IL-2 medium occurred on days 3 and 7. As concerns this clone: Its cognate antigen is unknown.

The TCR was taken from a human donor who received a COVID-19 vaccine. V is TRBV7-2 and J is TRBJ1-3; TRBD1 matches 9 bases. Sequencing used CD4+ T cells from PBMCs cultured without peptide, obtained before COVID-19 vaccination. In nucleotides, the CDR3 is TGTGCCAGCAGCTTAGGATCCGGGACAGGGGGAAACACCATATATTTT. It encodes CASSLGSGTGGNTIYF.